This TCR beta chain was captured by sequencing in a study of blood T cell repertoires in COVID-19. Study-wide context: COVID-19 samples, acute and convalescent, were from the United States, Italy and Spain. T cells, B-cell-depleted T cells, or PBMCs provided the cDNA or gDNA that served as material.

Across 20 to 25 US areas, participants ranged in age from 18 to 89 years. Recovery among Cohort 3 donors was established by two negative PCRs, clearance, or symptom resolution. Sequencing was performed with immunoSEQ multiplex PCR; in TCRdb, only in-frame clones are kept and a portion is missing. The sample records 350,000 to 400,000 clones, over 85% being singletons. The germline CDR1 and CDR2 sequences are DFQATT and SNEGSKA (reference sequence). The CDR3 sequence is 11 residues long. Trimming cost V 5 bases and J 4 bases, with 9 bases left between them. The V call is TRBV20-1, the J call TRBJ2-7; D is unclear. The material sequenced was PBMCs or T cells enriched from blood (not recorded which). This clonotype was sampled from a woman in her thirties who had recovered from COVID-19. CDR3 DNA sequence: TGCAGTGCTCTCACGGGTTACGAGCAGTACTTC. Translation gives CSALTGYEQYF.